This T cell receptor (beta chain) derives from a study of beta chain features in type 1 diabetes. Regarding the study as a whole: Moderately but significantly shorter TCRB CDR3s were found in Type 1 diabetes patients in all four CD4+ subsets.

Investigators reverse transcribed all isolated RNA, so they sequenced expressed TCRB transcripts. When averaged, stem cell-like memory T cell samples yielded about a million reads. Only in-frame clones appear in the TCRdb table, and some are missing; sequencing was by immunoSEQ multiplex PCR. The table records 45,000 to 60,000 clones, roughly 45% of them present only once. The germline V and J ends were trimmed by 3 bases and 10 bases, with 9 bases remaining between them. The germline V gene has CDR1 MDHEN and CDR2 SYDVKM. There are 12 residues in the CDR3. As regards this clone: Its antigen is as yet unknown.

The origin of this receptor is a man aged 25-40 years with type 1 diabetes. The chain uses TRBV28 and TRBJ1-4, with TRBD1 as a possible D gene (5 bases). Material for sequencing was stem cell memory CD4+ T cells from blood. CDR3 nucleotide sequence: TGTGCCAGCAGTTTCTGGGGGGGAAAACTGTTTTTT. It specifies CASSFWGGKLFF.